The next 21 T cell receptor beta chains were all read from a single sample in a study of blood T cells in healthy people across ages (dated by TCRdb to about 2015). To prepare the library, 5' RACE was applied. Sequencing took place on an Illumina HiSeq 2500. The second PCR ran for roughly 7 to 11 cycles and used a J-beta primer mix along with a sample-barcoded 5' primer. TCRdb reran the public reads through fastp at Q25 and MiXCR, keeping productive beta chains. When rows share a CDR3 protein, they turn into one entry using the most common DNA and genes. The table for this sample lists about a million distinct CDR3 sequences; about 48% of them were counted only once. The ten largest clones take up around an eighth of the sample. The sequenced sample consisted of blood. The receptors come from a man aged 25-45 years in good health.

V and J are TRBV18 and TRBJ1-4; 7 bases match TRBD1. V lost 3 bases and J lost 7; bases outside the gene matches: 2. The CDR3 is 13 amino acids. Per germline, CDR1 KGHSH and CDR2 LQKENI. The CDR3 coding sequence is TGTGCCAGCTCACCGAACAGGGGTGAAAAACTGTTTTTT. Protein: CASSPNRGEKLFF.

On this clonotype itself: This may be a read error, as it is one base from a much larger clone. The V gene is TRBV11-3, the J gene TRBJ2-1; 8 bases map to TRBD2. V was clipped by 1 base and J by 6 bases; unmatched bases: 8. The CDR3 extends over 16 amino acids. CDR1 and CDR2 from the germline V gene are SGHNT and YENEEA. Here the CDR3 DNA reads TGTGCCAGCAGCTTAGGCGGCGGGGGGCTCTGCAATGAGCAGTTCTTC. Amino acids: CASSLGGGGLCNEQFF. The complete variable domain, with remaining parts taken from reference TRBV11-3 and TRBJ2-1, reads EAGVVQSPRYKIIEKKQPVAFWCNPISGHNTLYWYLQNLGQGPELLIRYENEEAVDDSQLPKDRFSAERLKGVDSTLKIQPAELGDSAVYLCASSLGGGGLCNEQFFGPGTRLTVL.

There are a few counts of this clonotype. V usage is TRBV4-3 and J usage is TRBJ2-6; D uncertain. The V gene lost 0 bases and the J gene lost 2 bases, with 5 bases spanning the gap. From germline, CDR1 is LGHNA and CDR2 YSLEER. The CDR3 runs to 15 residues. The CDR3 here is CASSQEATGANVLTF. The CDR3 DNA sequence: TGCGCCAGCAGCCAAGAGGCTACTGGGGCCAACGTCCTGACTTTC.

The rearrangement joins TRBV7-9 to TRBJ2-3; D not certain. V lost 0 bases to trimming and J lost 2 bases, with 6 bases between them. CDR3 size: 14 residues. Looked up from germline, CDR1 is SEHNR and CDR2 is FQNEAQ (reference sequence). The CDR3, as DNA: TGTGCCAGCAGCTTAGCGCAGTCCACAGATACGCAGTATTTT. The encoded protein is CASSLAQSTDTQYF.

In its sample, this clonotype was seen a few times. The chain couples TRBV4-2 to TRBJ2-5; D might be TRBD2 (5 bases). CDR3 length: 14 amino acids. Looked up from germline, CDR1 is LGHNA and CDR2 is YNFKEQ. Deletions cut 4 bases from V and 5 bases from J, with 14 bases between. The CDR3 nucleotides read TGTGCCAGCAGCCCGGACTCGGAAGGGGAGACCCAGTACTTC. This gives the protein CASSPDSEGETQYF.

This clonotype came up a few times. The rearrangement uses TRBV7-9 and TRBJ2-1; 8 nucleotides align to TRBD1. Trimming took 5 bases from V and 5 from J; bases not matched to a gene: 20. The CDR3 extends over 19 amino acids. Germline V CDR1 and CDR2: SEHNR, FQNEAQ (reference sequence). The CDR3 DNA reads as TGTGCCAGCAGCCCCGACAGGGGCAGGGGGAATAGGCTCAACAATGAGCAGTTCTTC. Its translation: CASSPDRGRGNRLNNEQFF.

Ten or more counts support this clonotype. The chain employs TRBV7-2 and TRBJ1-5; weak D call: TRBD1 (6 bases). The germline CDR1 and CDR2 sequences are SGHTA and FQGNSA. V shed 5 bases and J shed 5 bases, with 10 bases lying between them. The CDR3 is 13 residues long. CDR3: CASSPRTDQPQHF. For the CDR3, the DNA is TGTGCCAGCAGCCCCCGGACAGATCAGCCCCAGCATTTT. Full variable domain (rest looked up from reference TRBV7-2 and TRBJ1-5): GAGVSQSPSNKVTEKGKDVELRCDPISGHTALYWYRQSLGQGLEFLIYFQGNSAPDKSGLPSDRFSAERTGGSVSTLTIQRTQQEDSAVYLCASSPRTDQPQHFGDGTRLSIL.

In this sample, this clonotype turned up a few times. The rearrangement links TRBV20-1 to TRBJ1-5, with 7 positions matching TRBD1. The V and J ends lost 6 bases and 2 bases, in that order; junction bases with no gene match: 7. There are 14 residues in the CDR3. Per germline, CDR1 DFQATT and CDR2 SNEGSKA (reference sequence). CDR3 sequence reads: CSAEGAGGNQPQHF. The CDR3 coding sequence is TGCAGTGCGGAGGGGGCGGGAGGCAATCAGCCCCAGCATTTT.

The rearrangement links TRBV11-2 to TRBJ2-4, with 9 bases identical to TRBD1. The J call may be mistaken, given a closer DNA end match to TRBJ2-7. Per germline, CDR1 SGHAT and CDR2 FQNNGV. The CDR3 extends over 16 amino acids. CDR3 protein: CASSPHTTGGFYEQYF. Written as DNA, the CDR3 is TGTGCCAGCAGCCCACATACGACAGGGGGATTCTACGAGCAGTACTTC.

The V call is TRBV12-5, the J call TRBJ1-5; D is ambiguous. Germline lookup yields CDR1 LGHNT and CDR2 FRNRAP. The CDR3 loop spans 13 amino acids. Trimming shortened V by 5 bases and J by 1 base, and 6 bases separated the two germline ends. CDR3 DNA: TGTGCTAGTGGTGTCGGGAGCAATCAGCCCCAGCATTTT. Amino acids: CASGVGSNQPQHF.

The chain joins TRBV10-3 to TRBJ2-3; no reliable D call. V lost 0 bases to trimming and J lost 1 base, with 8 bases between them. In germline, CDR1 is ENHRY, CDR2 SYGVKD. The CDR3 has 15 residues. The CDR3 DNA sequence: TGTGCCATCAGTGAGTCAAGTTGGGGCACAGATACGCAGTATTTT. Translation: CAISESSWGTDTQYF.

The chain has TRBV27 and TRBJ2-1; 10 bases map to TRBD1. V trimming: 5 bases; J trimming: 0 bases; junction bases outside the gene matches: 13. The germline V gene has CDR1 MNHEY and CDR2 SMNVEV (reference sequence). The CDR3 has 19 residues. The CDR3 region has the DNA TGTGCCAGCAGTCGGAGGGGGACAGGGGATTCTGGCTCCTACAATGAGCAGTTCTTC. Protein sequence: CASSRRGTGDSGSYNEQFF.

The J gene is TRBJ2-3, the V gene TRBV2, with TRBD2 matching over 7 bases. This CDR3 region has 14 residues. Germline V lookup: CDR1 SNHLY, CDR2 FYNNEI. The J segment lost 8 bases and the V segment lost 5 bases, leaving 10 bases of the junction unmatched. In DNA, the CDR3 is TGTGCCAGCAGTCAACGGGGGGTCCTTTCTACGCAGTATTTT. It translates to CASSQRGVLSTQYF.

The rearrangement links TRBV28 to TRBJ2-7, with TRBD2 matching 9 bases. The CDR3 covers 17 residues. Germline CDR1 is MDHEN and CDR2 is SYDVKM. V was clipped by 6 bases and J by 1 base; unmatched bases: 13. The CDR3, as DNA: TGTGCCAGCAGGATTAATAGCGGGGGTGGGGAATCCTACGAGCAGTACTTC. As protein: CASRINSGGGESYEQYF. Supplemented by reference TRBV28 and TRBJ2-7, the full variable domain reads DVKVTQSSRYLVKRTGEKVFLECVQDMDHENMFWYRQDPGLGLRLIYFSYDVKMKEKGDIPEGYSVSREKKERFSLILESASTNQTSMYLCASRINSGGGESYEQYFGPGTRLTVT.

The chain carries TRBV4-2 and TRBJ2-1; D is undetermined. Germline assignment: CDR1 LGHNA and CDR2 YNFKEQ. The CDR3 has 16 residues. Trimming pared 1 base from V and 9 bases from J, leaving 19 bases between. The CDR3 region is CASSQGQGSTSFEQFF. As DNA, the CDR3 is TGTGCCAGCAGCCAAGGGCAAGGGTCGACGTCCTTTGAGCAGTTCTTC.

The chain combines TRBV7-2 with TRBJ2-3; TRBD2 agrees at 15 bases. V lost 5 bases to trimming and J lost 4 bases; unmatched junction nucleotides: 10. The V gene's germline CDR1 is SGHTA and CDR2 FQGNSA. CDR3 length: 18 amino acids. The CDR3 reads CASSPPGLAGGVADTQYF. The CDR3 DNA reads as TGTGCCAGCAGCCCACCGGGACTAGCGGGAGGAGTGGCAGATACGCAGTATTTT.

The V and J genes are TRBV7-3 and TRBJ2-1; 9 positions agree with TRBD2. Trimming at V came to 2 bases and at J to 8 bases, leaving 13 bases not matched to a gene. CDR1 is SGHTA and CDR2 is FQGTGA in the germline V gene. The CDR3 spans 17 residues. CDR3 DNA: TGTGCCAGCAGCTTATTCGTCGGCGGGGGGGCCTTAGATGAGCAGTTCTTC. This codes for CASSLFVGGGALDEQFF.

This clonotype was counted once. The gene calls are TRBV6-5 and TRBJ1-6; D might be TRBD1 (6 bases). Germline V lookup: CDR1 MNHEY, CDR2 SVGAGI. The length of the CDR3 is 17 residues. Trimming shortened V by 0 bases and J by 10 bases, and 19 bases separated the two germline ends. CDR3 in DNA: TGTGCCAGCAGTTACTCGACCCGGGGAAGGGGGGGATCACCCCTCCACTTT. Protein: CASSYSTRGRGGSPLHF.

V usage is TRBV10-3 and J usage is TRBJ2-1; TRBD2 aligns across 12 bases. The V gene's germline CDR1 is ENHRY and CDR2 SYGVKD. Germline trimming cut 11 bases from V and 11 bases from J; bases unmatched to any gene: 10. The CDR3 length is 13 residues. The CDR3 region has the DNA TGTGCCCCCCAACTAGCGGGGGGCCCTAAGCAGTTCTTC. It yields the protein CAPQLAGGPKQFF.

This clonotype was picked up a small number of times. V usage is TRBV28 and J usage is TRBJ1-2; no clear D gene. Trimming shortened V by 2 bases and J by 7 bases, and 17 bases separated the two germline ends. From germline, CDR1 is MDHEN and CDR2 SYDVKM. CDR3 length: 15 residues. CDR3: CASSLRPAQSGGYTF. Written as DNA, the CDR3 is TGTGCCAGCAGTTTACGCCCAGCCCAATCTGGTGGCTACACCTTC.

This clonotype appeared once. The genes are TRBV28 and TRBJ2-1, with 8 bases lining up with TRBD1. Trimming cost V 6 bases and J 12 bases; bases outside gene matches: 4. Germline lookup yields CDR1 MDHEN and CDR2 SYDVKM. The CDR3 has 11 amino acids. The CDR3 DNA follows: TGTGCCAGCAGGTACGGGACAGGGCAGTTCTTC. It codes for CASRYGTGQFF.